This T cell receptor (beta chain) stems from a study of beta chain features in type 1 diabetes. The study reverse transcribed the entire isolated RNA, so it sequenced expressed TCRB transcripts. Profiling relied on immunoSEQ multiplex PCR, and the TCRdb table lists in-frame clones only, not all of them. The sample contains more than 550,000 clones, more than 12% of which appear only once. V was cut by 2 bases and J by 2 bases, with 9 bases left in between. The CDR3 covers 14 residues. Germline values: CDR1 SEHNR, CDR2 FQNEAQ (reference sequence). This clone was observed a handful of times. What it binds is unknown. General study points: Among patients with Type 1 diabetes, TCRB CDR3s were moderately but significantly shorter in every one of the four CD4+ subsets.

Specimen: naive CD4+ T cells from blood. This sequence was found in a man aged 18 to 30 with type 1 diabetes. J is TRBJ1-1 and V is TRBV7-9, with D perhaps TRBD1 (5 bases). Here the CDR3 reads CASSLRGDNTEAFF. The CDR3 DNA reads TGTGCCAGCAGCTTACGGGGGGACAACACTGAAGCTTTCTTT. The variable domain in full, with the rest retrieved from reference TRBV7-9 and TRBJ1-1, is DTGVSQNPRHKITKRGQNVTFRCDPISEHNRLYWYRQTLGQGPEFLTYFQNEAQLEKSRLLSDRFSAERPKGSFSTLEIQRTEQGDSAMYLCASSLRGDNTEAFFGQGTRLTVV.